This entry lists 31 T cell receptor beta chains sequenced from one sample in a study of beta chain features in type 1 diabetes. The authors reverse transcribed all of the isolated RNA, so sequencing captured expressed TCRB transcripts. Sequencing was performed with immunoSEQ multiplex PCR; in TCRdb, only in-frame clones are kept and a portion is missing. The sample yields some 270,000 clones, around 7.8% seen once. Material for sequencing was central memory CD4+ T cells from blood. All receptors come from a woman under 30 in good health.

This clone was counted only a few times. V usage is TRBV5-6 and J usage is TRBJ1-2, with D possibly matching TRBD1 (5 bases). CDR3 length: 15 amino acids. V was pared by 0 bases and J by 0 bases, with 9 bases between. Germline V gene data show CDR1 as SGHDT and CDR2 as YYEEEE. The CDR3 DNA is TGTGCCAGCAGCTTGGTCCAGGGTTCTAACTATGGCTACACCTTC. Amino acids: CASSLVQGSNYGYTF. Full variable domain (outside the CDR3, taken from reference TRBV5-6 and TRBJ1-2): DAGVTQSPTHLIKTRGQQVTLRCSPKSGHDTVSWYQQALGQGPQFIFQYYEEEERQRGNFPDRFSGHQFPNYSSELNVNALLLGDSALYLCASSLVQGSNYGYTFGSGTRLTVV.

This clone has just a few counts. The chain couples TRBV11-2 to TRBJ2-7; D unclear. CDR1 is SGHAT, CDR2 FQNNGV, per germline. The CDR3 runs to 15 residues. V lost 1 base and J 3 bases, leaving 13 bases between the germline ends. The CDR3 bases are TGTGCCAGCAGCTTAGGGTATGGCAGTTTCTACGAGCAGTACGTC. It is translated as CASSLGYGSFYEQYV.

This clone was detected a few times. A read error may account for a junction end that differs from germline. V is TRBV7-9 and J is TRBJ2-3; 10 bases line up with TRBD2. CDR3 length: 17 residues. CDR1 and CDR2 from the germline V gene are SEHNR and FQNEAQ (reference sequence). CDR3 in amino acids: CASSQLLAGALTDTQYF. CDR3 bases: TGCGCCAGCAGCCAACTTCTAGCGGGGGCGCTTACAGATACGCAGTATTTT.

The chain uses TRBV11-2 and TRBJ2-1; D unresolved. The germline V gene has CDR1 SGHAT and CDR2 FQNNGV. Trimming took 2 bases from V and 0 from J, leaving 5 bases between them. CDR3 length: 14 amino acids. In DNA form, the CDR3 reads TGTGCCAGCAGCTTATTCGGCTCCTACAATGAGCAGTTCTTC. It encodes CASSLFGSYNEQFF.

There are a few counts of this clone. The rearrangement uses TRBV2 and TRBJ2-2; D unclear. Germline V gives CDR1 SNHLY, CDR2 FYNNEI. This CDR3 comprises 15 residues. V dropped 6 bases and J dropped 5 bases, with 16 bases sitting between them. The CDR3 reads CASRKDSISTGELFF. The CDR3 DNA reads TGTGCCAGCAGAAAGGATAGCATCTCGACCGGGGAGCTGTTTTTT.

The V gene is TRBV15, the J gene TRBJ2-5; a weak D match, TRBD1 (5 bases). V dropped 3 bases and J dropped 9 bases, with 11 bases sitting between them. Germline CDR1 is LNHNV and CDR2 is YYDKDF (reference sequence). The CDR3 has 12 residues. The chain's CDR3 is CATSRVQGAQYF. CDR3 DNA sequence: TGTGCCACCAGCAGGGTGCAAGGGGCCCAGTACTTC.

The V gene is TRBV30, the J gene TRBJ1-2, with TRBD1 as a possible D gene (5 bases). Germline values: CDR1 GTSNPN, CDR2 SVGIG (reference sequence). V gave up 3 bases and J gave up 4 bases, with 6 bases separating them. The CDR3 runs to 11 residues. CDR3 in amino acids: CAWSDSYGYTF. The CDR3 DNA reads TGTGCCTGGAGCGACAGCTATGGCTACACCTTC.

The V gene is TRBV7-2, the J gene TRBJ2-3; 9 nucleotides line up with TRBD2. Germline V gene sequence: CDR1 SGHTA, CDR2 FQGNSA. CDR3 size: 16 residues. The V gene end was trimmed by 3 bases and the J gene end by 4 bases; junction bases not matched to a gene: 8. The CDR3 protein is CASSFSGGLAADTQYF. The CDR3 bases are TGTGCCAGCAGCTTCAGTGGGGGACTAGCAGCAGATACGCAGTATTTT.

Ten or more counts support this clone. The chain employs TRBV18 and TRBJ1-1; 9 bases align to TRBD1. Losses at the gene ends were 2 bases for V and 0 bases for J; bases not matched to a gene: 4. Germline V CDR1 and CDR2: KGHSH, LQKENI. There are 16 residues in the CDR3. As DNA, the CDR3 is TGTGCCAGCTCACCAGGGACAGGGAAACTGAACACTGAAGCTTTCTTT. Protein product: CASSPGTGKLNTEAFF.

The chain combines TRBV7-2 with TRBJ2-3; D is unresolved. Trimming left V 2 bases short and J 4 bases short, with 10 bases between. Germline loops: CDR1 SGHTA, CDR2 FQGNSA. There are 14 residues in the CDR3. The CDR3, as DNA: TGTGCCAGCAGCTTAATCACCCGGTCAGATACGCAGTATTTT. It translates to CASSLITRSDTQYF.

This clone turned up a few times. The chain recombines TRBV18 with TRBJ1-1; D is unclear. CDR1 is KGHSH and CDR2 is LQKENI in the germline V gene. Deletions cut 3 bases from V and 1 base from J, with 12 bases between. The CDR3 runs to 15 residues. CDR3 protein: CASSPATPENTEAFF. CDR3 sequence (DNA): TGTGCCAGCTCACCCGCGACACCGGAGAACACTGAAGCTTTCTTT.

Ten or more counts support this clone. The same CDR3 also results from other DNA sequences found in this sample. The chain links TRBV18 to TRBJ2-7; no definite D call. Germline CDR1 reads KGHSH; CDR2 reads LQKENI. The ends were cut back, 3 bases at V and 5 bases at J, with 5 bases in the middle. The CDR3 covers 11 residues. The CDR3 DNA sequence: TGTGCCAGCTCACCGGGCGACGAGCAGTACTTC. This sequence encodes CASSPGDEQYF.

This clone has a handful of counts. The CDR3 loop is CASSSQGAGNYGYTF. The DNA for the CDR3 is TGTGCCAGCAGTTCCCAGGGGGCAGGCAACTATGGCTACACCTTC. V gene TRBV27 combines with J gene TRBJ1-2; 8 nucleotides match TRBD1. J gave up 2 bases and V 4 bases, and 6 bases lay outside the gene matches. Germline loops: CDR1 MNHEY, CDR2 SMNVEV (reference sequence). The CDR3 covers 15 residues.

The rearrangement joins TRBV7-2 to TRBJ1-3; D remains ambiguous. This CDR3 is 14 amino acids long. Germline-derived CDR1 and CDR2 are SGHTA and FQGNSA. Trimming left V 5 bases short and J 0 bases short, with 8 bases between. CDR3 bases: TGTGCCAGCAGCGACACATTCTCTGGAAACACCATATATTTT. Its protein product is CASSDTFSGNTIYF.

The sample holds a few counts of this clone. The CDR3 reads CASSSGTGLVQPQHF. The DNA for the CDR3 is TGTGCCAGCAGTTCAGGGACAGGGTTGGTTCAGCCCCAGCATTTT. This chain links TRBV6-5 with TRBJ1-5, with TRBD1 identical over 9 bases. The J segment lost 6 bases and the V segment lost 4 bases, leaving 7 bases of the junction unmatched. The germline gives CDR1 MNHEY, CDR2 SVGAGI. The CDR3 is 15 amino acids.

This clone turned up a few times. In DNA, the CDR3 is TGCGCCAGCAGCCAGGAACAAAGACAGGGGGGGCAAGAGACCCAGTACTTC. Its translation is CASSQEQRQGGQETQYF. The chain joins TRBV4-3 to TRBJ2-5; TRBD1 aligns across 9 bases. The CDR3 is 17 residues long. Trimming cost V 3 bases and J 2 bases; bases outside gene matches: 10. Germline V gene data show CDR1 as LGHNA and CDR2 as YSLEER.

This clone has more than one count but fewer than ten. V is TRBV29-1 and J is TRBJ2-7, with D possibly being TRBD1 (6 bases). The CDR3 consists of 15 residues. Germline values: CDR1 SQVTM, CDR2 ANQGSEA. V was trimmed by 4 bases and J by 5 bases, leaving 21 bases between them. The CDR3: CSVARDTGLRNEQYF. DNA for the CDR3: TGCAGCGTTGCCCGGGACACCGGCCTAAGGAACGAGCAGTACTTC.

This clone came up many times. The chain links TRBV7-2 to TRBJ2-4; 9 bases fit TRBD1. CDR1 and CDR2 (germline): SGHTA, FQGNSA. The CDR3 runs 14 residues. The V and J ends lost 5 bases and 7 bases, in that order; junction bases with no gene match: 6. The CDR3 sequence is CASSHGQGSNIQYF. In nucleotides, the CDR3 is TGTGCCAGCAGCCACGGACAGGGGTCGAACATTCAGTACTTC.

This clone was observed at least ten times. The chain combines TRBV5-4 with TRBJ2-5; possible D gene TRBD1, 5 bases. There are 14 residues in the CDR3. Trimming removed 2 bases from V and 6 bases from J, with 14 bases in between. Germline CDR1 is SGHNT and CDR2 is YYREEE (reference sequence). CDR3 in amino acids: CASSLQDQAKTQYF. CDR3 in DNA: TGTGCCAGCAGCTTACAGGACCAGGCCAAGACCCAGTACTTC.

This clone was seen more than once but under ten times. J is TRBJ2-3 and V is TRBV7-9; D is uncertain. This CDR3 has 12 residues. Trimming took off 2 bases at V and 3 bases at J, with 3 bases between the two ends. Germline V gives CDR1 SEHNR, CDR2 FQNEAQ (reference sequence). CDR3 sequence: CASSLRTDTQYF. In DNA form, the CDR3 reads TGTGCCAGCAGCTTAAGAACAGATACGCAGTATTTT.

This clone appeared a few times. The J gene is TRBJ1-5, the V gene TRBV4-2; D is unresolved. Germline V gives CDR1 LGHNA, CDR2 YNFKEQ. There are 15 residues in the CDR3. Trimming took 3 bases from V and 3 from J, leaving 12 bases between them. The CDR3 DNA follows: TGTGCCAGCAGCCAGCCGAGTGGGGACAATCAGCCCCAGCATTTT. Encoded protein: CASSQPSGDNQPQHF.

The chain is built from TRBV5-1 and TRBJ1-4; possible D gene TRBD1, 5 bases. Per germline, CDR1 SGHRS and CDR2 YFSETQ. The CDR3 runs 14 residues. The germline V and J ends were trimmed by 0 bases and 4 bases, with 7 bases remaining between them. The CDR3 spells CASSLGQINEKLFF. CDR3 nucleotide sequence: TGCGCCAGCAGCTTGGGACAGATTAATGAAAAACTGTTTTTT.

The chain links TRBV5-5 to TRBJ2-3; weak D call: TRBD1 (6 bases). This CDR3 contains 16 residues. The germline CDR1 and CDR2 sequences are SGHKS and YYEKEE (reference sequence). V was cut by 3 bases and J by 0 bases, with 14 bases left in between. The CDR3 region is CASSSKIGQSTDTQYF. CDR3 nucleotides: TGTGCCAGCAGCTCCAAGATCGGACAGAGCACAGATACGCAGTATTTT.

This clone was detected a few times. A read error is possible here, since a much larger clone lies one base away. The V and J genes are TRBV4-3 and TRBJ1-2; 8 bases map to TRBD1. Germline V gene data show CDR1 as LGHNA and CDR2 as YSLEER. The length of the CDR3 is 17 residues. With 0 bases clipped from V and 3 bases from J, the junction kept 9 bases outside the gene matches. The CDR3 region is CASSQEPPGGGYYGYTF. The CDR3 bases are TGCGCCAGCAGCCAAGAACCCCCAGGGGGCGGGTACTATGGCTACACCTTC.

This clone has at least ten counts. The CDR3 loop reads CASSTGLAGGDNEQFF. The CDR3 nucleotides are TGTGCCAGCAGCACGGGACTAGCGGGGGGAGACAATGAGCAGTTCTTC. The chain links TRBV7-2 to TRBJ2-1, with 15 bases lining up with TRBD2. The ends lost 5 bases at V and 5 bases at J; junction bases unmatched: 4. The CDR3 sequence is 16 residues long. Germline values: CDR1 SGHTA, CDR2 FQGNSA.

The CDR3 coding sequence is TGTGCCAGCAGTTTATACGCGGGACAGGGGTTTTATGGCTACACCTTC. Amino acid sequence: CASSLYAGQGFYGYTF. The V and J genes are TRBV27 and TRBJ1-2; 10 bases align to TRBD1. J was trimmed by 5 bases and V by 1 base; bases with no gene match: 7. The V gene's germline CDR1 is MNHEY and CDR2 SMNVEV (reference sequence). The CDR3 is 16 amino acids.

This clone came up a few times. This sequence joins TRBV6-5 and TRBJ1-4, with 7 bases that match TRBD1. CDR3 length: 14 residues. Losses at the gene ends were 6 bases for V and 7 bases for J; bases not matched to a gene: 8. Germline values: CDR1 MNHEY, CDR2 SVGAGI. Here the CDR3 DNA reads TGTGCCAGCAGACGGAAACAGGGGCTTGAAAAACTGTTTTTT. It encodes CASRRKQGLEKLFF.

This clone was detected only a few times. The chain carries TRBV18 and TRBJ2-7, with D tentatively TRBD1 (5 bases). CDR1 KGHSH and CDR2 LQKENI come from the germline V gene. The length of the CDR3 is 17 residues. Trimming shortened V by 3 bases and J by 0 bases, and 18 bases separated the two germline ends. The CDR3: CASSPEPRQRSSYEQYV. The CDR3 DNA reads TGTGCCAGCTCACCCGAGCCCAGACAGAGAAGCTCCTACGAGCAGTACGTC.

This clone came up many times. V usage is TRBV15 and J usage is TRBJ1-1; D is unclear. The CDR3 is 14 amino acids. V was trimmed by 0 bases and J by 1 base, leaving 6 bases between them. CDR1 is LNHNV, CDR2 YYDKDF, per germline (reference sequence). The CDR3 nucleotides are TGTGCCACCAGCAGAGAAAAGAGGAACACTGAAGCTTTCTTT. Translation gives CATSREKRNTEAFF.

This chain uses TRBV25-1 with TRBJ1-3; TRBD1 agrees at 7 bases. Per germline, CDR1 MGHDK and CDR2 SYGVNS. The CDR3 consists of 15 residues. J gave up 5 bases and V 2 bases, and 6 bases lay outside the gene matches. The CDR3 is CASSEVGQRRNTIYF. CDR3 nucleotide sequence: TGTGCCAGCAGTGAAGTGGGACAGAGAAGAAACACCATATATTTT.

Concerning this clone itself: The limits of the CDR3 on the DNA are not certain, so only TCRdb's listed CDR3 is given. The rearrangement joins TRBV12-2 to TRBJ2-1; TRBD1 is taken as the D call from the table, unchecked against the DNA. TRBV12-2 is termed a pseudogene. The length of the CDR3 is 19 amino acids, counting both ends. The chain's CDR3 is CASRYWGTGALRFNNEQFF.